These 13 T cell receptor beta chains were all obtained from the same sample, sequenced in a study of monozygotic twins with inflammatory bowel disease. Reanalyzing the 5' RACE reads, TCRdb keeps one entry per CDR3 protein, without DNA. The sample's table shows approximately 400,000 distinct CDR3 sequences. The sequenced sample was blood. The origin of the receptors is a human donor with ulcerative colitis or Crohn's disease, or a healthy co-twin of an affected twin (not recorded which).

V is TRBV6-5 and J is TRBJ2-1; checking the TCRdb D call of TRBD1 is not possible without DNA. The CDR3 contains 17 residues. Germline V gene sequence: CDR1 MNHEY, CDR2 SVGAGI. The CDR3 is CASSLEPPAGAANEQFF.

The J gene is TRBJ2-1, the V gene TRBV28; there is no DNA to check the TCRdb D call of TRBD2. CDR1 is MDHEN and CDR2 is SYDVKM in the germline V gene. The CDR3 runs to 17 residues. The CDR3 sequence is CASSSLFGLGSYNEQFF.

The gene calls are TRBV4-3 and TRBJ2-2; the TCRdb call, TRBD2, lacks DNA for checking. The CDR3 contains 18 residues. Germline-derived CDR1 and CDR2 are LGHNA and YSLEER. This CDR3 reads CASSQDVGGREGTGELFF.

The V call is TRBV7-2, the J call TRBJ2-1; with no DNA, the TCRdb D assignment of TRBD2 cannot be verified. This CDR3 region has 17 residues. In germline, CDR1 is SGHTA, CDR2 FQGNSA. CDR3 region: CASSLALSSGGFNEQFF.

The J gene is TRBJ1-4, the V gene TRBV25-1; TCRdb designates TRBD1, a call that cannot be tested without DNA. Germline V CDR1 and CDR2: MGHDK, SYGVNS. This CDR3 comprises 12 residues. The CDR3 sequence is CASRQANEKLFF.

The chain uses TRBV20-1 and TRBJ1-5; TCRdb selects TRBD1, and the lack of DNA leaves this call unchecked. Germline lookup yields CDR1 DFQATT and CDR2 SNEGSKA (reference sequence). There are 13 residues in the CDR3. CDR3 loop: CSARSRENQPQHF.

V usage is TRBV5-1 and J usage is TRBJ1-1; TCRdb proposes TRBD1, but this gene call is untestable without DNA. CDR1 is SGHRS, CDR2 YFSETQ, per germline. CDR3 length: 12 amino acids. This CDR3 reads CASSLPTVEAFF.

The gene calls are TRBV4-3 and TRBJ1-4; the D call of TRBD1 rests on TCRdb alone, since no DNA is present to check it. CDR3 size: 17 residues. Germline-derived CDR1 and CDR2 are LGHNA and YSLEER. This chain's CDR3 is CASSQGGQVLLNEKLFF.

CDR3 sequence reads: CASSLDYVTDTQYF. This rearrangement joins TRBV5-1 to TRBJ2-3. The CDR3 sequence is 14 residues long. CDR1 SGHRS and CDR2 YFSETQ come from the germline V gene.

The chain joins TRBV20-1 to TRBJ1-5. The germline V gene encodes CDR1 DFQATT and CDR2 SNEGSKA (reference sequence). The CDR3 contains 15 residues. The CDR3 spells CSASTGPKNNQPQHF.

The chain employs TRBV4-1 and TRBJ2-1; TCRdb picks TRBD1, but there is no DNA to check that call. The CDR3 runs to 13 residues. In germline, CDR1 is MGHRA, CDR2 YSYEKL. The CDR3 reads CASSQAWGGEQFF.

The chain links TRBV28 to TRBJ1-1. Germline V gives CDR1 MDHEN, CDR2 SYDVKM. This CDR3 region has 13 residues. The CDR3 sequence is CASSFSVIQEAFF. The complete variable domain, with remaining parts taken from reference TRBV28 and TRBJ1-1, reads DVKVTQSSRYLVKRTGEKVFLECVQDMDHENMFWYRQDPGLGLRLIYFSYDVKMKEKGDIPEGYSVSREKKERFSLILESASTNQTSMYLCASSFSVIQEAFFGQGTRLTVV.

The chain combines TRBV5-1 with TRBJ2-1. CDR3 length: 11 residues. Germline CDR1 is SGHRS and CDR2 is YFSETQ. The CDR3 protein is CASSLSHEQFF.